The rows below give T cell receptor beta chains drawn from one sample of a study of beta chain features in type 1 diabetes. Profiled with immunoSEQ multiplex PCR; TCRdb holds only in-frame clones, not every one. The profile shows about 330,000 clones, 8% to 13% of them singletons. Sequenced sample: naive CD4+ T cells from blood. These receptors came from a woman aged 30 to 39 in good health. Each CDR3 is given with its conserved first and last residue. The D gene is left open where the match is weak. Expanded clones are given a class, and other clones once, few, many or no size at all.

j_call: TRBJ1-3
clone_size: NA
d_call: NA
v_call: TRBV7-2
cdr3_nt: TGTGCCAGCAGCTTTGTCCCCCCCCCGGCTGGAAACACCATATATTTT
cdr3_aa: CASSFVPPPAGNTIYF

j_call: TRBJ1-2
clone_size: NA
d_call: NA
v_call: TRBV20-1
cdr3_nt: TGCGGCAGGGCAGGCTACACCTTC
cdr3_aa: CGRAGYTF

j_call: TRBJ2-2
clone_size: NA
d_call: NA
v_call: TRBV6-6
cdr3_nt: TGTGCCAGCAGTTGGACGGGGGATGGGACCGGGGAGCTGTTTTTT
cdr3_aa: CASSWTGDGTGELFF

j_call: TRBJ2-1
clone_size: NA
d_call: TRBD2
v_call: TRBV15
cdr3_nt: TGTGCCACCAGCTTACTAGCGGGAAGCTACAATGAGCAGTTCTTC
cdr3_aa: CATSLLAGSYNEQFF

j_call: TRBJ1-1
clone_size: NA
d_call: NA
v_call: TRBV28
cdr3_nt: TGTGCCAGCATTAGGGACACAGAGAACACTGAAGCTTTCTTT
cdr3_aa: CASIRDTENTEAFF

j_call: TRBJ2-5
clone_size: NA
d_call: NA
v_call: TRBV11-1
cdr3_nt: TGTGCCAGCAGCTTAACTCAAGAGACCCAGTACTTC
cdr3_aa: CASSLTQETQYF

j_call: TRBJ2-5
clone_size: few
d_call: NA
v_call: TRBV11-2
cdr3_nt: TGTGCCAGCAGCAACGGACAGCAAGAGACCCAGTACTTC
cdr3_aa: CASSNGQQETQYF

j_call: TRBJ2-3
clone_size: few
d_call: NA
v_call: TRBV29-1
cdr3_nt: TGCAGCGTTGCACTAACCTCGGGAGAAGGCACAGATACGCAGTATTTT
cdr3_aa: CSVALTSGEGTDTQYF

j_call: TRBJ2-6
clone_size: NA
d_call: NA
v_call: TRBV30
cdr3_nt: TGTGCCTGGGCCGGGAGTGCCAACTCTGGGGCCAACGTCCTGACTTTC
cdr3_aa: CAWAGSANSGANVLTF

j_call: TRBJ2-1
clone_size: few
d_call: TRBD2
v_call: TRBV7-2
cdr3_nt: TGTGCCAGCAGCTCCCGTGGTAGCGGGAGTGTTAATGAGCAGTTCTTC
cdr3_aa: CASSSRGSGSVNEQFF

j_call: TRBJ1-5
clone_size: few
d_call: TRBD1
v_call: TRBV30
cdr3_nt: TGTGCCTGGAGTACCCCAGGGGGAGGCAATCAGCCCCAGCATTTT
cdr3_aa: CAWSTPGGGNQPQHF

j_call: TRBJ2-2
clone_size: NA
d_call: NA
v_call: TRBV11-2
cdr3_nt: TGTGCCAGCAGCTTAAACCTAGCCGGGGAGCTGTTTTTT
cdr3_aa: CASSLNLAGELFF

j_call: TRBJ2-7
clone_size: few
d_call: TRBD2
v_call: TRBV5-1
cdr3_nt: TGCGCCAGCAGCGGTAATAGCGGGAAAGGGGAGCAGTACTTC
cdr3_aa: CASSGNSGKGEQYF

j_call: TRBJ2-5
clone_size: few
d_call: TRBD2
v_call: TRBV9
cdr3_nt: TGTGCCAGCAGCGTAGTAGGGGAGGCGGGGGGGACCCAGTACTTC
cdr3_aa: CASSVVGEAGGTQYF

j_call: TRBJ2-3
clone_size: NA
d_call: NA
v_call: TRBV21-1
cdr3_nt: TGTGCCAGCAGCAGAAAACAGGGTAGCGGCACAGATACGCAGTATTTT
cdr3_aa: CASSRKQGSGTDTQYF

j_call: TRBJ2-5
clone_size: few
d_call: TRBD1
v_call: TRBV14
cdr3_nt: TGTGCCAGCAGCCAGGGACAGCAAGAGACCCAGTACTTC
cdr3_aa: CASSQGQQETQYF

j_call: TRBJ2-1
clone_size: few
d_call: TRBD2
v_call: TRBV19
cdr3_nt: TGTGCCAGTACAGGATTCGCGGGGGTTGAGCAGTTCTTC
cdr3_aa: CASTGFAGVEQFF

j_call: TRBJ1-2
clone_size: NA
d_call: NA
v_call: TRBV27
cdr3_nt: TGTGCCAGCAGTCACAGGGTAGAGGGCTATGGCTACACCTTC
cdr3_aa: CASSHRVEGYGYTF

j_call: TRBJ2-7
clone_size: NA
d_call: TRBD2
v_call: TRBV10-3
cdr3_nt: TGTGCCATCAGCCCTAGCGGGGCCCGCTCCGGTCACGAGCAGTACTTC
cdr3_aa: CAISPSGARSGHEQYF

j_call: TRBJ2-7
clone_size: NA
d_call: NA
v_call: TRBV7-9
cdr3_nt: TGTGCCAGCAGCTCCCCAGGAAAAATTCACGAGCAGTACTTC
cdr3_aa: CASSSPGKIHEQYF

j_call: TRBJ2-6
clone_size: NA
d_call: TRBD1
v_call: TRBV9
cdr3_nt: TGTGCCAGCAGCGTAGCTCCGGGACAGGGAAAGCTCAGCTCTGGGGCCAACGTCCTGACTTTC
cdr3_aa: CASSVAPGQGKLSSGANVLTF

j_call: TRBJ2-7
clone_size: NA
d_call: NA
v_call: TRBV7-9
cdr3_nt: TGTGCCAGCAGCTTCACCAGCGGTTCTTACGAGCAGTACTTC
cdr3_aa: CASSFTSGSYEQYF

j_call: TRBJ2-1
clone_size: few
d_call: TRBD2
v_call: TRBV9
cdr3_nt: TGTGCCAGCAGACAAGCGGGAGGCACCTACAATGAGCAGTTCTTC
cdr3_aa: CASRQAGGTYNEQFF

j_call: TRBJ2-3
clone_size: few
d_call: NA
v_call: TRBV6-1
cdr3_nt: TGTGCCAGCAGGGACATCACAGATACGCAGTATTTT
cdr3_aa: CASRDITDTQYF

j_call: TRBJ2-5
clone_size: NA
d_call: NA
v_call: TRBV29-1
cdr3_nt: TGCAGCGTTGAAGTGTACAGGGCCGAGACCCAGTACTTC
cdr3_aa: CSVEVYRAETQYF

j_call: TRBJ1-1
clone_size: few
d_call: TRBD1
v_call: TRBV6-1
cdr3_nt: TGTGCCAGCAGTGATCGACAGGGGGGTTACATGAACACTGAAGCTTTCTTT
cdr3_aa: CASSDRQGGYMNTEAFF

j_call: TRBJ2-4
clone_size: NA
d_call: NA
v_call: TRBV5-1
cdr3_nt: TGCGCCAGCAGCCCGGAGGGTCCAAAAAACATTCAGTACTTC
cdr3_aa: CASSPEGPKNIQYF

j_call: TRBJ2-1
clone_size: few
d_call: TRBD2
v_call: TRBV18
cdr3_nt: TGTGCCAGCAGCGGGACTAGCGGGAGCGGTGAGCAGTTCTTC
cdr3_aa: CASSGTSGSGEQFF

j_call: TRBJ2-5
clone_size: few
d_call: TRBD2
v_call: TRBV7-8
cdr3_nt: TGTGCCAGCAGACTAGCGGTCCAAGAGACCCAGTACTTC
cdr3_aa: CASRLAVQETQYF

j_call: TRBJ1-4
clone_size: NA
d_call: NA
v_call: TRBV9
cdr3_nt: TGTGCCAGCAGCCCCGGGGGACGGGGGTCTAATGAAAAACTGTTTTTT
cdr3_aa: CASSPGGRGSNEKLFF

j_call: TRBJ2-1
clone_size: NA
d_call: TRBD2
v_call: TRBV19
cdr3_nt: TGTGCCAGTAGTATTGGCGGGAGAATTGTTGAGCAGTTCTTC
cdr3_aa: CASSIGGRIVEQFF

j_call: TRBJ2-5
clone_size: few
d_call: TRBD2
v_call: TRBV25-1
cdr3_nt: TGTGCCAGCAGTGAAGGAAGCGGGAGGGTGGAGACCCAGTACTTC
cdr3_aa: CASSEGSGRVETQYF

j_call: TRBJ1-1
clone_size: few
d_call: NA
v_call: TRBV2
cdr3_nt: TGTGCCAGCCAAACAGACCTCATGAACACTGAAGCTTTCTTT
cdr3_aa: CASQTDLMNTEAFF

j_call: TRBJ2-2
clone_size: few
d_call: TRBD2
v_call: TRBV19
cdr3_nt: TGTGCCAGTCCTAGCGGGACGAACACCGGGGAGCTGTTTTTT
cdr3_aa: CASPSGTNTGELFF

j_call: TRBJ1-5
clone_size: NA
d_call: TRBD1
v_call: TRBV7-2
cdr3_nt: TGTGCCAGCTCGAGGGGGACAGGGCGAAATCAGCCCCAGCATTTT
cdr3_aa: CASSRGTGRNQPQHF

j_call: TRBJ2-6
clone_size: NA
d_call: NA
v_call: TRBV4-1
cdr3_nt: TGCGCCAGCAGCCTCAGGAACTCTGGGGCCAACGTCCTGACTTTC
cdr3_aa: CASSLRNSGANVLTF

j_call: TRBJ2-3
clone_size: NA
d_call: TRBD2
v_call: TRBV19
cdr3_nt: TGTGCCAGTAGAACTAGCGGGAGGACAGATACGCAGTATTTT
cdr3_aa: CASRTSGRTDTQYF

j_call: TRBJ1-2
clone_size: NA
d_call: NA
v_call: TRBV30
cdr3_nt: TGTGCCTGGAGTGGTCCCAGGGATCTCAACTATGGCTACACCTTC
cdr3_aa: CAWSGPRDLNYGYTF

j_call: TRBJ2-7
clone_size: few
d_call: TRBD2
v_call: TRBV6-5
cdr3_nt: TGTGCCAGCAGTGAAAGCGGGAGCCTCTACGAGCAGTACTTC
cdr3_aa: CASSESGSLYEQYF

j_call: TRBJ1-2
clone_size: NA
d_call: NA
v_call: TRBV13
cdr3_nt: TGTGCCAGCAGCTTTGCCAGAAACTATGGCTACACCTTC
cdr3_aa: CASSFARNYGYTF

j_call: TRBJ1-5
clone_size: NA
d_call: TRBD1
v_call: TRBV28
cdr3_nt: TGTGCCAGCAGTTTCCCCTCGACAGGGTTGAGCAATCAGCCCCAGCATTTT
cdr3_aa: CASSFPSTGLSNQPQHF

j_call: TRBJ2-1
clone_size: few
d_call: TRBD1
v_call: TRBV5-4
cdr3_nt: TGTGCCAGCAGCTCCGGACAGGGGGGATACAATGAGCAGTTCTTC
cdr3_aa: CASSSGQGGYNEQFF

j_call: TRBJ2-6
clone_size: few
d_call: TRBD1
v_call: TRBV5-4
cdr3_nt: TGTGCCAGCAGCTTGAACAGGGGGGCTGGGGCCAACGTCCTGACTTTC
cdr3_aa: CASSLNRGAGANVLTF

j_call: TRBJ2-3
clone_size: few
d_call: NA
v_call: TRBV15
cdr3_nt: TGTGCCACCAGCAGAGGGGATGAGGGCAGGAGTCCAGATACGCAGTATTTT
cdr3_aa: CATSRGDEGRSPDTQYF

j_call: TRBJ1-4
clone_size: few
d_call: NA
v_call: TRBV19
cdr3_nt: TGTGCCAGTAGTCTTCTGACAGCAACTAATGAAAAACTGTTTTTT
cdr3_aa: CASSLLTATNEKLFF

j_call: TRBJ2-7
clone_size: NA
d_call: NA
v_call: TRBV7-3
cdr3_nt: TGTGCCAGCAGCTTCCTACAGGGATACGAGCAGTACTTC
cdr3_aa: CASSFLQGYEQYF

j_call: TRBJ2-2
clone_size: NA
d_call: NA
v_call: TRBV11-1
cdr3_nt: TGTGCCAGCAGCTTACGACAGAACACCGGGGAGCTGTTTTTT
cdr3_aa: CASSLRQNTGELFF

j_call: TRBJ1-1
clone_size: NA
d_call: TRBD1
v_call: TRBV7-9
cdr3_nt: TGTGCCAGCAGCCATGGGACAGCTGAAGCTTTCTTT
cdr3_aa: CASSHGTAEAFF

j_call: TRBJ2-5
clone_size: few
d_call: NA
v_call: TRBV15
cdr3_nt: TGTGCCACCAGCAGCCCTCGGGACTCCCCCGCGGAGACCCAGTACTTC
cdr3_aa: CATSSPRDSPAETQYF

j_call: TRBJ2-4
clone_size: few
d_call: TRBD1
v_call: TRBV4-3
cdr3_nt: TGCGCCAGCAGCCAAGATCTGAAGGGGGCAGGCAAAAACATTCAGTACTTC
cdr3_aa: CASSQDLKGAGKNIQYF

j_call: TRBJ2-7
clone_size: NA
d_call: TRBD2
v_call: TRBV7-8
cdr3_nt: TGTGCCAGCAGCTTATATACTAGCGGCAGCTCCTACGAGCAGTACTTC
cdr3_aa: CASSLYTSGSSYEQYF

j_call: TRBJ2-2
clone_size: NA
d_call: NA
v_call: TRBV6-5
cdr3_nt: TGTGCCAGCAGCATGGGACTGAACACCGGGGAGCTGTTTTTT
cdr3_aa: CASSMGLNTGELFF

j_call: TRBJ2-5
clone_size: NA
d_call: NA
v_call: TRBV20-1
cdr3_nt: TGCAGTGCTACCGCGCATGAGACCCAGTACTTC
cdr3_aa: CSATAHETQYF

j_call: TRBJ2-7
clone_size: few
d_call: TRBD2
v_call: TRBV4-1
cdr3_nt: TGCGCCAGCAGCCAATTGCTAGCGGAGGACTACGAGCAGTACTTC
cdr3_aa: CASSQLLAEDYEQYF